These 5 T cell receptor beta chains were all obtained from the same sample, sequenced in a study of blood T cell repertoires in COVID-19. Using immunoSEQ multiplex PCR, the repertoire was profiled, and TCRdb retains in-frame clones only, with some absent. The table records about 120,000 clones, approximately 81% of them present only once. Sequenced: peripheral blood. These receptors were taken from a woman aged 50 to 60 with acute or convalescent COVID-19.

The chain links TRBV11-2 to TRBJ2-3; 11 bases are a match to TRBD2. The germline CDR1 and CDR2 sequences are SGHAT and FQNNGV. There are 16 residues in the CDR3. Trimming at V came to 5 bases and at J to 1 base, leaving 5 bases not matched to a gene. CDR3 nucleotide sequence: TGTGCCAGCAGCGCCAGACTAGCGGGGCGCACAGATACGCAGTATTTT. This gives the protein CASSARLAGRTDTQYF.

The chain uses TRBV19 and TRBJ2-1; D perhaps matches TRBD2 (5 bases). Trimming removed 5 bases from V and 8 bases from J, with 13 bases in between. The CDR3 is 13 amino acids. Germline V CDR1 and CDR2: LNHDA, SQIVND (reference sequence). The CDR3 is CASSLLASDEQFF. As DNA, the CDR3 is TGTGCCAGTAGTCTGTTAGCGTCGGATGAGCAGTTCTTC.

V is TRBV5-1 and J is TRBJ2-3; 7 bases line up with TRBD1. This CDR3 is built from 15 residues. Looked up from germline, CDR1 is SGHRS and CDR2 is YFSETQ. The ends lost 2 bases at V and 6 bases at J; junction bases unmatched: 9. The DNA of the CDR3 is TGCGCCAGCAGCTTAGGACAGGAAAATGTTGATACGCAGTATTTT. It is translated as CASSLGQENVDTQYF.

The chain's CDR3 is CASSRTSGGETQYF. CDR3 nucleotide sequence: TGTGCCAGCAGTAGGACTAGCGGGGGGGAGACCCAGTACTTC. The V call is TRBV2, the J call TRBJ2-5; TRBD2 agrees at 14 bases. The length of the CDR3 is 14 residues. V was pared by 5 bases and J by 5 bases, with 1 base of the junction left unmatched. From germline, CDR1 is SNHLY and CDR2 FYNNEI.

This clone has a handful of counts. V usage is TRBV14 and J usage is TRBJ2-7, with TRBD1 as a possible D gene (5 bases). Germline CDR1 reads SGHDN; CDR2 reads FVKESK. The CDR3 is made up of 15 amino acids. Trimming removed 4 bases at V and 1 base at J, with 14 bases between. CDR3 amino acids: CASSLLGRHSYEQYF. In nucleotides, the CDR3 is TGTGCCAGCAGCCTCCTGGGGCGGCATTCCTACGAGCAGTACTTC.